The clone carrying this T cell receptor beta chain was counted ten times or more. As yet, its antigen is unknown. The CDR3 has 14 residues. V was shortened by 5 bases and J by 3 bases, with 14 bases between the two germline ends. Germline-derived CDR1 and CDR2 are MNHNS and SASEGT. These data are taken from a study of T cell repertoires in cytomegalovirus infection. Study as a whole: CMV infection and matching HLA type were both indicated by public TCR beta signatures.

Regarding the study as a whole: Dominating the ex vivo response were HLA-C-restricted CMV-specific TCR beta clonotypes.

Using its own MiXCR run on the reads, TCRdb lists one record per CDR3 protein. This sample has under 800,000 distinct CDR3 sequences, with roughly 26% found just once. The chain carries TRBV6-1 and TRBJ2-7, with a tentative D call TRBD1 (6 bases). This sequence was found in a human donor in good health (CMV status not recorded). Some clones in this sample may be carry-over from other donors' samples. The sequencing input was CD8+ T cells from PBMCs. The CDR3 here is CASSPRTGHYEQYF. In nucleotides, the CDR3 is TGTGCCAGCAGTCCCCGCACAGGGCACTACGAGCAGTACTTC.